The T cell receptor beta chain under discussion was sequenced for a study of shared clonotypes between healthy human individuals. Study conclusions and caveats: Lower generation probabilities were found for non-shared clonotypes than for those shared by all four donors.

V lost 3 bases, J lost 0 bases, and 4 bases stayed unmatched. CDR1 SNHLY and CDR2 FYNNEI come from the germline V gene. The CDR3 spans 16 residues. Concerning this clone: The antigen is not known.

Sequenced by immunoSEQ multiplex PCR; TCRdb stores in-frame clones only, minus some. The sample includes approximately 2.3 million clones, just over 90% of them seen just once. This TCR derives from a man in his late teens or twenties in good health. Some clones in this sample may be carry-over from other donors' samples. The gene calls are TRBV2 and TRBJ1-3; 8 nucleotides agree with TRBD1. Sequencing was done on a sample of naive CD4+ T cells from PBMCs. Subset meaning: CD45RA+ positively selected. The CDR3 loop reads CASSEQGAPSGNTIYF. In nucleotides, the CDR3 is TGTGCCAGCAGTGAGCAGGGGGCCCCCTCTGGAAACACCATATATTTT.